Shown below are 11 T cell receptor beta chains from a single sample sequenced in a study of low-dose radiotherapy and immunotherapy resistance in tumors. Primers targeting TRAV and TRBV primed first-strand cDNA, covering alpha and beta chains. Amplification of TCRs used a constant-region primer and V-primer adapter for around 20 PCR cycles. MiXCR, applied by TCRdb to the reads, yields one record per CDR3 protein. This table has approximately 18,000 distinct CDR3 sequences, under 80% appearing once. These receptors originate from a human donor with advanced metastatic prostate, ovarian, gallbladder or colorectal cancer (not recorded which). This table probably holds off-target reads from a library built for another chain.

The chain combines TRBV4-1 with TRBJ2-4; 7 bases are shared with TRBD1. The CDR3 is 14 residues long. J gave up 8 bases and V 11 bases, and 15 bases lay outside the gene matches. Germline-derived CDR1 and CDR2 are MGHRA and YSYEKL. Here the CDR3 DNA reads TGCGCCGGGGTCGGAAGGGGGCTGGGGGACATTCAGTACTTC. This sequence encodes CAGVGRGLGDIQYF.

A few counts support this clonotype. The chain uses TRBV18 and TRBJ2-3; the D gene is possibly TRBD2 (5 bases). This CDR3 region has 12 residues. Trimming removed 3 bases at V and 6 bases at J, with 7 bases between. Per the germline V gene, CDR1 is KGHSH and CDR2 is LQKENI. The CDR3 protein is CASSPGGDTQYF. CDR3 coding DNA: TGTGCCAGCTCACCTGGCGGGGATACGCAGTATTTT.

The J gene is TRBJ1-2, the V gene TRBV29-1; a possible D gene is TRBD1 (6 bases). V gave up 6 bases and J gave up 2 bases, with 10 bases separating them. This CDR3 is built from 12 residues. Germline CDR1 SQVTM, CDR2 ANQGSEA. The CDR3 DNA reads TGCAGCGTGCCGAGGGGGAACTATGGCTACACCTTC. This encodes CSVPRGNYGYTF.

The V gene is TRBV29-1, the J gene TRBJ1-2; D is uncertain. Trimming removed 6 bases from V and 4 bases from J, with 12 bases in between. Germline loops: CDR1 SQVTM, CDR2 ANQGSEA. CDR3 length equals 12 residues. The CDR3 spells CSVTTGRYGYTF. The CDR3 region has the DNA TGCAGCGTCACAACCGGACGCTATGGCTACACCTTC.

This sequence joins TRBV14 and TRBJ2-3, with D unresolved. CDR1 SGHDN and CDR2 FVKESK come from the germline V gene. V lost 4 bases to trimming and J lost 0 bases, with 2 bases between them. The CDR3 has 12 amino acids. CDR3: CASSRSTDTQYF. The CDR3 nucleotides read TGTGCCAGCAGCCGAAGCACAGATACGCAGTATTTT.

This chain links TRBV9 with TRBJ2-1; 12 bases fit TRBD2. CDR1 is SGDLS, CDR2 YYNGEE, per germline. Trimming removed 4 bases from V and 5 bases from J; junction bases left unmatched: 7. This CDR3 is 16 amino acids long. The CDR3 DNA sequence: TGTGCCAGCAGCCCGACTAGCGGGAGAGGCAACAATGAGCAGTTCTTC. Its protein is CASSPTSGRGNNEQFF.

The V and J genes are TRBV7-2 and TRBJ1-1; D remains ambiguous. Trimming took 8 bases from V and 6 from J, leaving 16 bases between them. The CDR3 is 13 amino acids. Germline CDR1 is SGHTA and CDR2 is FQGNSA. CDR3 in amino acids: CASLVTNGAEAFF. CDR3 bases: TGTGCCAGCCTAGTCACAAACGGCGCTGAAGCTTTCTTT.

This chain links TRBV4-2 with TRBJ2-7, with 13 bases that match TRBD2. Losses at the gene ends were 4 bases for V and 5 bases for J; bases not matched to a gene: 5. CDR3 size: 15 residues. Per germline, CDR1 LGHNA and CDR2 YNFKEQ. CDR3 sequence reads: CASSLGTSGKNEQYF. CDR3 sequence (DNA): TGTGCCAGCAGCCTTGGGACTAGCGGGAAGAACGAGCAGTACTTC.

This clonotype has more than one count but fewer than ten. J is TRBJ1-4 and V is TRBV18; D unresolved. The CDR3 length is 14 residues. Germline V gene sequence: CDR1 KGHSH, CDR2 LQKENI. Deletions cut 1 base from V and 0 bases from J, with 3 bases between. The CDR3 DNA is TGTGCCAGCTCACCACGGGCAACTAATGAAAAACTGTTTTTT. Its protein product is CASSPRATNEKLFF. Drawing the rest from reference TRBV18 and TRBJ1-4, the complete variable domain is NAGVMQNPRHLVRRRGQEARLRCSPMKGHSHVYWYRQLPEEGLKFMVYLQKENIIDESGMPKERFSAEFPKEGPSILRIQQVVRGDSAAYFCASSPRATNEKLFFGSGTQLSVL.

The chain recombines TRBV7-9 with TRBJ1-1; a weak D match, TRBD1 (6 bases). The CDR3 contains 13 residues. V was cut by 7 bases and J by 3 bases, with 12 bases left in between. The V gene's germline CDR1 is SEHNR and CDR2 FQNEAQ (reference sequence). This CDR3 reads CASTTTGDTEAFF. Written as DNA, the CDR3 is TGTGCCAGCACGACGACAGGAGACACTGAAGCTTTCTTT.

The chain links TRBV28 to TRBJ2-2, with a tentative D call TRBD2 (5 bases). Trimming took 8 bases from V and 3 from J, leaving 16 bases between them. CDR1 is MDHEN and CDR2 is SYDVKM in the germline V gene. The CDR3 extends over 15 amino acids. The CDR3 here is CASAPRGKDTGELFF. The CDR3 region has the DNA TGTGCCAGCGCCCCCCGAGGGAAGGACACCGGGGAGCTGTTTTTT.